These T cell receptor beta chains were read from a single sample in a study of siplizumab effects on memory and regulatory T cells. Produced via immunoSEQ multiplex PCR; TCRdb's table is partial and in-frame only. The data contain about 98,000 clones, 92% of them seen just once; the ten biggest clones take up 0.9% to 1.4%. The sample was CD4+ T cells sorted from blood. Receptor source: a human donor in good health. Both conserved end residues are part of each CDR3. D genes are given only for firm matches. The size field is filled for only some rows; it gives once, few, many or a size class.

D gene: -
V gene: TRBV19
clone size: -
J gene: TRBJ1-1
CDR3 protein: CASSSLAGTEAFF
CDR3 DNA: TGTGCCAGTAGTAGTCTAGCGGGGACTGAAGCTTTCTTT

D gene: -
V gene: TRBV14
clone size: once
J gene: TRBJ2-1
CDR3 protein: CASSQAGWSYNEQFF
CDR3 DNA: TGTGCCAGCAGCCAAGCGGGGTGGTCCTACAATGAGCAGTTCTTC

D gene: -
V gene: TRBV5-4
clone size: -
J gene: TRBJ2-1
CDR3 protein: CASSLGQLYNEQFF
CDR3 DNA: TGTGCCAGCAGCTTGGGACAGCTCTACAATGAGCAGTTCTTC

D gene: TRBD1
V gene: TRBV11-2
clone size: -
J gene: TRBJ2-2
CDR3 protein: CASSLVRTGTGELFF
CDR3 DNA: TGTGCCAGCAGCTTAGTACGGACAGGGACCGGGGAGCTGTTTTTT

D gene: TRBD1
V gene: TRBV18
clone size: -
J gene: TRBJ1-1
CDR3 protein: CASSLHGQGRAEAFF
CDR3 DNA: TGTGCCAGCTCACTTCATGGACAGGGAAGAGCTGAAGCTTTCTTT

D gene: -
V gene: TRBV7-2
clone size: -
J gene: TRBJ1-5
CDR3 protein: CASSLGQGNKPQHF
CDR3 DNA: TGTGCCAGCAGCCTGGGGCAGGGGAATAAGCCCCAGCATTTT

D gene: TRBD1
V gene: TRBV4-2
clone size: -
J gene: TRBJ2-5
CDR3 protein: CASSPRTGVGETQYF
CDR3 DNA: TGTGCCAGCAGCCCTCGGACAGGGGTCGGGGAGACCCAGTACTTC

D gene: -
V gene: TRBV7-6
clone size: -
J gene: TRBJ2-3
CDR3 protein: CASNAGRLEGTDTQYF
CDR3 DNA: TGTGCCAGCAATGCGGGGAGGCTTGAGGGCACAGATACGCAGTATTTT

D gene: -
V gene: TRBV20-1
clone size: -
J gene: TRBJ1-5
CDR3 protein: CSARVNQPQHF
CDR3 DNA: TGCAGTGCTAGAGTCAATCAGCCCCAGCATTTT

D gene: TRBD2
V gene: TRBV14
clone size: -
J gene: TRBJ2-1
CDR3 protein: CASSQSIGTSRYNEQFF
CDR3 DNA: TGTGCCAGCAGCCAAAGTATCGGGACTAGCAGGTACAATGAGCAGTTCTTC

D gene: TRBD2
V gene: TRBV28
clone size: -
J gene: TRBJ2-7
CDR3 protein: CASSRAGGNDEQYF
CDR3 DNA: TGTGCCAGCAGCCGAGCGGGAGGGAACGACGAGCAGTACTTC

D gene: -
V gene: TRBV7-6
clone size: -
J gene: TRBJ2-2
CDR3 protein: CASSLEGTRGGELFF
CDR3 DNA: TGTGCCAGCAGCTTAGAGGGGACTCGAGGAGGGGAGCTGTTTTTT

D gene: -
V gene: TRBV6-5
clone size: -
J gene: TRBJ2-5
CDR3 protein: CASSYSVGSGETQYF
CDR3 DNA: TGTGCCAGCAGTTACTCGGTCGGGAGCGGAGAGACCCAGTACTTC

D gene: TRBD2
V gene: TRBV6-5
clone size: -
J gene: TRBJ2-3
CDR3 protein: CASRSGGRAEDTQYF
CDR3 DNA: TGTGCCAGCCGTAGTGGCGGGAGGGCGGAAGATACGCAGTATTTT

D gene: TRBD2
V gene: TRBV15
clone size: once
J gene: TRBJ2-5
CDR3 protein: CATSRGLAGGFFQETQYF
CDR3 DNA: TGTGCCACCAGCAGAGGACTAGCGGGAGGCTTTTTCCAGGAGACCCAGTACTTC

D gene: -
V gene: TRBV19
clone size: -
J gene: TRBJ2-4
CDR3 protein: CASSISTSKNIQYF
CDR3 DNA: TGTGCCAGTAGTATATCGACTAGCAAAAACATTCAGTACTTC

D gene: -
V gene: TRBV19
clone size: -
J gene: TRBJ2-6
CDR3 protein: CASSMKQGPPFSGANVLTF
CDR3 DNA: TGTGCCAGTAGTATGAAACAGGGTCCCCCCTTCTCTGGGGCCAACGTCCTGACTTTC

D gene: -
V gene: TRBV4-1
clone size: -
J gene: TRBJ2-7
CDR3 protein: CASSPQVHEQYF
CDR3 DNA: TGCGCCAGCAGCCCCCAGGTACACGAGCAGTACTTC

D gene: -
V gene: TRBV6-6
clone size: -
J gene: TRBJ2-7
CDR3 protein: CASRAGPTYEQYF
CDR3 DNA: TGTGCCAGCAGGGCGGGACCGACCTACGAGCAGTACTTC

D gene: -
V gene: TRBV28
clone size: -
J gene: TRBJ1-3
CDR3 protein: CASTEYSGNTIYF
CDR3 DNA: TGTGCCAGCACCGAATACTCTGGAAACACCATATATTTT

D gene: -
V gene: TRBV28
clone size: few
J gene: TRBJ2-2
CDR3 protein: CASKVFTAIGELFF
CDR3 DNA: TGTGCCAGCAAGGTTTTTACGGCGATCGGGGAGCTGTTTTTT

D gene: -
V gene: TRBV5-1
clone size: -
J gene: TRBJ2-7
CDR3 protein: CASSLELSGTSEQYF
CDR3 DNA: TGCGCCAGCAGCTTGGAATTGTCCGGGACAAGCGAGCAGTACTTC

D gene: -
V gene: TRBV18
clone size: -
J gene: TRBJ1-2
CDR3 protein: CASSPRTTQLANYGYTF
CDR3 DNA: TGTGCCAGCTCACCACGGACAACTCAGTTAGCTAACTATGGCTACACCTTC

D gene: -
V gene: TRBV7-8
clone size: -
J gene: TRBJ1-1
CDR3 protein: CASSSAPIMNTEAFF
CDR3 DNA: TGTGCCAGCAGCTCAGCCCCAATTATGAACACTGAAGCTTTCTTT

D gene: -
V gene: TRBV5-6
clone size: -
J gene: TRBJ1-3
CDR3 protein: CASSFGGPSGNTIYF
CDR3 DNA: TGTGCCAGCAGCTTTGGCGGGCCCTCTGGAAACACCATATATTTT

D gene: -
V gene: TRBV27
clone size: -
J gene: TRBJ2-2
CDR3 protein: CASSPDDFLPGPNTGELFF
CDR3 DNA: TGTGCCAGCAGTCCAGACGATTTCCTGCCGGGACCGAACACCGGGGAGCTGTTTTTT

D gene: -
V gene: TRBV30
clone size: -
J gene: TRBJ1-1
CDR3 protein: CAWSRGRITEAFF
CDR3 DNA: TGTGCCTGGAGTAGGGGAAGGATTACTGAAGCTTTCTTT

D gene: TRBD2
V gene: TRBV28
clone size: -
J gene: TRBJ2-7
CDR3 protein: CASSQVAGGLSYEQYF
CDR3 DNA: TGTGCCAGCAGTCAAGTAGCGGGAGGTTTGTCCTACGAGCAGTACTTC

D gene: -
V gene: TRBV28
clone size: -
J gene: TRBJ1-1
CDR3 protein: CASSPRSGGNTEAFF
CDR3 DNA: TGTGCCAGCAGTCCCAGGAGCGGCGGGAACACTGAAGCTTTCTTT

D gene: TRBD1
V gene: TRBV10-1
clone size: -
J gene: TRBJ2-5
CDR3 protein: CASSPGQGAREQYF
CDR3 DNA: TGCGCCAGCAGTCCGGGACAGGGGGCGCGGGAGCAGTACTTC

D gene: -
V gene: TRBV14
clone size: -
J gene: TRBJ2-7
CDR3 protein: CASRSGGGSYEQYF
CDR3 DNA: TGTGCCAGCAGATCTGGAGGGGGGTCCTACGAGCAGTACTTC

D gene: TRBD2
V gene: TRBV7-9
clone size: once
J gene: TRBJ2-5
CDR3 protein: CASSSKTSGSETQYF
CDR3 DNA: TGTGCCAGCAGCTCAAAGACTAGCGGGAGTGAGACCCAGTACTTC

D gene: TRBD1
V gene: TRBV7-2
clone size: -
J gene: TRBJ2-7
CDR3 protein: CASSALQGRQFYEQYF
CDR3 DNA: TGTGCCAGCAGCGCCTTACAGGGGCGACAGTTCTACGAGCAGTACTTC

D gene: -
V gene: TRBV30
clone size: -
J gene: TRBJ1-1
CDR3 protein: CAWRRESNTEAFF
CDR3 DNA: TGTGCCTGGAGGCGCGAGTCTAACACTGAAGCTTTCTTT

D gene: -
V gene: TRBV11-2
clone size: few
J gene: TRBJ1-4
CDR3 protein: CASSLAAGSRKLFF
CDR3 DNA: TGTGCCAGCAGCTTAGCCGCAGGGAGTAGAAAACTGTTTTTT

D gene: -
V gene: TRBV19
clone size: -
J gene: TRBJ1-1
CDR3 protein: CASSPQGFQAFF
CDR3 DNA: TGTGCCAGTAGTCCACAGGGCTTTCAAGCTTTCTTT

D gene: -
V gene: TRBV4-1
clone size: -
J gene: TRBJ1-4
CDR3 protein: CASSQATNEKLFF
CDR3 DNA: TGCGCCAGCAGCCAAGCAACTAATGAAAAACTGTTTTTT

D gene: -
V gene: TRBV5-1
clone size: once
J gene: TRBJ2-7
CDR3 protein: CASSSRISYEQYF
CDR3 DNA: TGCGCCAGCAGCTCCCGGATCTCCTACGAGCAGTACTTC

D gene: TRBD1
V gene: TRBV6-1
clone size: -
J gene: TRBJ2-2
CDR3 protein: CASLRDRVATGELFF
CDR3 DNA: TGTGCCAGCCTCCGGGACAGGGTGGCCACCGGGGAGCTGTTTTTT